Detailed here is one T cell receptor beta chain. Antigen: not known. A much larger clone differs from this one at a single base, so this may be a read error. This entry comes from a study of post-analysis software for immune sequencing data. On the study more broadly: Recorded disease courses covered relapsing-remitting, secondary progressive and progressive-relapsing multiple sclerosis. Some patients had no subtype annotation. Whole-study findings and limits: Included in a set of a few TRBV segments more frequent in patients than controls were TRBV5-6, TRBV5-1 and TRBV20-1.

Germline V gene lookup returns CDR1 SGDLS and CDR2 YYNGEE. CDR3 length equals 13 residues. Unique molecular identifiers tagged the TCR beta cDNA libraries. The T cell input of about 0.85 to 10 million gave roughly 460,000 cDNA molecules. TCRdb itself ran the PCR reads through MiXCR, one entry per CDR3 protein. This table holds about 260,000 distinct CDR3 sequences, 36% found once. This TCR was sampled from a girl aged 10 to 17 with multiple sclerosis. This chain joins TRBV9 and TRBJ1-1; D ambiguous. The sample comprised blood. The CDR3 DNA sequence: TGTGCCTGCAGCGTAGTCGGGGACACTGAAGCTTTCTTT. Protein sequence: CACSVVGDTEAFF.